These T cell receptor beta chains were read from a single sample in a study of blood T cell repertoires in COVID-19. Some clones are missing from TCRdb's copy, which holds only in-frame ones; the method was immunoSEQ multiplex PCR. The table shows roughly 170,000 clones, with 70% to 85% occurring only once. The sample consisted of peripheral blood. The receptor source for this set is a man in his sixties who had recovered from COVID-19. Each CDR3 is given with its conserved first and last residue. D genes are given only for firm matches. Rows give clone size only sometimes, using once, few, many, or a class for an expanded clone.

CDR3 DNA | CDR3 protein | J gene | V gene | clone size | D gene
TGTGCCAGCAGCTTAGGGACTAGCGGGGCTACCACCTACGAGCAGTACTTC | CASSLGTSGATTYEQYF | TRBJ2-7 | TRBV7-6 | once | TRBD2
TGTGCCAGCTCACCTTCCCGACAGGGGAGAGGGATAGGGGGGGCCAACGTCCTGACTTTC | CASSPSRQGRGIGGANVLTF | TRBJ2-6 | TRBV18 | . | TRBD1
TGTGCCAGTTCCCCCGGGACAGCTTATGGCTACACCTTC | CASSPGTAYGYTF | TRBJ1-2 | TRBV19 | . | TRBD1
TGTGCCAGCAGGCAACAGGGGGCGACCCACGAGCAGTACTTC | CASRQQGATHEQYF | TRBJ2-7 | TRBV6-5 | once | TRBD1
TGTGCCAGTACCCCAGGGGGGTATTCGGAAAAACTGTTTTTT | CASTPGGYSEKLFF | TRBJ1-4 | TRBV19 | few | TRBD1
TGCGCCAGCAGCCAGCAACAGGCTGGGCGATACGAGCAGTACTTC | CASSQQQAGRYEQYF | TRBJ2-7 | TRBV4-3 | . | .
TGCAGCGTTGTCAGGGTCGGGGGTGGCTACACCTTC | CSVVRVGGGYTF | TRBJ1-2 | TRBV29-1 | . | .
TGTGCCAGCAGCCAAGATCGAGAGAATGAGCAGTTCTTC | CASSQDRENEQFF | TRBJ2-1 | TRBV3-1/TRBV3-2 | . | .
TGTGCCAGCAACAGACTAACAGGGGCGCTGAACACTGAAGCTTTCTTT | CASNRLTGALNTEAFF | TRBJ1-1 | TRBV27 | . | TRBD1
TGTGCCAGCAGTTTATTGACAGGGAATACAGATACGCAGTATTTT | CASSLLTGNTDTQYF | TRBJ2-3 | TRBV27 | . | TRBD1
TGTGCCACCACTAACAGTAATTCACCCCTCCACTTT | CATTNSNSPLHF | TRBJ1-6 | TRBV24-1 | . | .
TGTGCCAGTAGTATGCTCCAGGGGGACCAAGAGACCCAGTACTTC | CASSMLQGDQETQYF | TRBJ2-5 | TRBV19 | . | TRBD1
TGTGCCAGTAGTATAAGATCGCTGACAGAGCAGTACTTC | CASSIRSLTEQYF | TRBJ2-7 | TRBV19 | . | .
TGTGCCAGCTCCTCTGACAGCGATCAGCCCCAGCATTTT | CASSSDSDQPQHF | TRBJ1-5 | TRBV18 | . | .
TGCAGCGTTGGGCGGGGGCAAGAGACCCAGTACTTC | CSVGRGQETQYF | TRBJ2-5 | TRBV29-1 | once | TRBD2
TGTGCCAGCAGTTTGTCCAGACTAGCGGGGGGTGGAGAGACCCAGTACTTC | CASSLSRLAGGGETQYF | TRBJ2-5 | TRBV27 | . | TRBD2
TGCGCCAGCAGCCCCGGGTCCCTACCAACCTACGAGCAGTACTTC | CASSPGSLPTYEQYF | TRBJ2-7 | TRBV5-1 | . | .
TGTGCTAGCAGCTTATATACAGGGGGTCAAGAGACCCAGTACTTC | CASSLYTGGQETQYF | TRBJ2-5 | TRBV7-7 | few | TRBD1
TGTGCCAGCAGCTTGCACAGGGGAACGGCTGGGGCCAACGTCCTGACTTTC | CASSLHRGTAGANVLTF | TRBJ2-6 | TRBV2 | . | TRBD1
TGTGCCAGCAGCTTCACAGGGGGGGCTGGAAACACCATATATTTT | CASSFTGGAGNTIYF | TRBJ1-3 | TRBV7-2 | . | TRBD1
TGTGCCAGCAGCGCGGGACAGGGGAAAAATTCACCCCTCCACTTT | CASSAGQGKNSPLHF | TRBJ1-6 | TRBV9 | . | TRBD1
TGTGCCACCCGCGGGGACGGCGGTTCCGGGGAGCTGTTTTTT | CATRGDGGSGELFF | TRBJ2-2 | TRBV24-1 | . | .
TGTGCCAGCAGCTTCGGACAGGGGAGGAGAAGCTATGGCTACACCTTC | CASSFGQGRRSYGYTF | TRBJ1-2 | TRBV7-2 | . | TRBD1
TGCGCCAGCAGTGAGGTCGGCTCCGGGATGCACACTGAAGCTTTCTTT | CASSEVGSGMHTEAFF | TRBJ1-1 | TRBV10-2 | . | .
TGTGCCAGCAGTTCCCCGGATGAAAAACTGTTTTTT | CASSSPDEKLFF | TRBJ1-4 | TRBV6-5 | . | .
TGTGCCAGCAGTGGTACTCAGGGAACAGATACGCAGTATTTT | CASSGTQGTDTQYF | TRBJ2-3 | TRBV25-1 | . | .
TGCGCCAGCAGCTTTGGACAGGGGCAAGAGACCCAGTACTTC | CASSFGQGQETQYF | TRBJ2-5 | TRBV5-1 | . | TRBD1
TGCGCCAGCAGCCCCAGGGTGGCCAAAAACATTCAGTACTTC | CASSPRVAKNIQYF | TRBJ2-4 | TRBV5-1 | . | .
TGTGCCAGCAGCTTAGGACAGGGAAGATCACCCCTCCACTTT | CASSLGQGRSPLHF | TRBJ1-6 | TRBV11-3 | . | TRBD1